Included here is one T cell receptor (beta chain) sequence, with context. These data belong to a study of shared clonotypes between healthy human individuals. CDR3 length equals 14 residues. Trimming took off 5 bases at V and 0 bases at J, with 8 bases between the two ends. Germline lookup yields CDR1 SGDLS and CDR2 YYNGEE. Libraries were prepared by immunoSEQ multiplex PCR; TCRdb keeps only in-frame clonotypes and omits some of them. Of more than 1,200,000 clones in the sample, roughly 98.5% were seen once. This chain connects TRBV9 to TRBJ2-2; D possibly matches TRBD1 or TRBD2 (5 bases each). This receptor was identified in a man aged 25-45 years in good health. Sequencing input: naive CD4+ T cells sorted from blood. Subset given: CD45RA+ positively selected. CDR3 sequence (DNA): TGTGCCAGCAGGGGGGAACCGAACACCGGGGAGCTGTTTTTT. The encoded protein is CASRGEPNTGELFF. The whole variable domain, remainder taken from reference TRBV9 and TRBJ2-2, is DSGVTQTPKHLITATGQRVTLRCSPRSGDLSVYWYQQSLDQGLQFLIQYYNGEERAKGNILERFSAQQFPDLHSELNLSSLELGDSALYFCASRGEPNTGELFFGEGSRLTVL.